This is a list of T cell receptor beta chains from one sample in a study of T cells after yellow fever vaccination. TCRdb called the 5' RACE reads again in MiXCR, with one record for every CDR3 protein. This sample has a few hundred thousand distinct CDR3 sequences, with about 6.9% found just once. The sequencing here drew on PBMCs, taken roughly seven weeks after the first yellow fever vaccination. The origin of the receptors is a young man who received the YFV17D yellow fever vaccine. CDR3s leave out the opening cysteine and the closing phenylalanine or tryptophan.

>TRBV7-3|TRBJ2-5
ASSSGTGQETQY
>TRBV5-1|TRBJ1-1
ASSPDTAGYTEAF
>TRBV4-1|TRBJ1-6
ASSQVPVSPLH
>TRBV6-1|TRBJ2-7
ASRSYEQY
>TRBV11-2|TRBJ2-5
ASSLAPGTSRETQY
>TRBV20-1|TRBJ2-1
SARPPGLAGENEQF
>TRBV5-1|TRBJ2-7
ASSTTDGEQY
>TRBV10-3|TRBJ1-1
AISDPPREGERAF
>TRBV13|TRBJ2-3
ASSLAGLESDTQY
>TRBV7-2|TRBJ2-5
ASSLPRLGIQESQY
>TRBV12-3/TRBV12-4|TRBJ2-7
ASTHSGGLAAGRAYEQY
>TRBV7-6|TRBJ2-3
ASSPSPLAGGIDTQY
>TRBV7-2|TRBJ1-5
ASSLQGGQPQH
>TRBV4-1|TRBJ1-2
ASSQDHGRGSGYT
>TRBV5-6|TRBJ1-6
ASSLAGGLNSPLH
>TRBV5-4|TRBJ2-7
ASSPIAGAPEEQY
>TRBV15|TRBJ1-2
ATSTSTNYGYT
>TRBV5-4|TRBJ2-1
ASSSTGYKF
>TRBV7-3|TRBJ2-3
ASSLLSASTDTQY
>TRBV11-2|TRBJ2-1
ASSSDRTGGFAADNEQF
>TRBV12-3/TRBV12-4|TRBJ2-5
ASSLNWIQETQY
>TRBV5-1|TRBJ2-3
ASSGAFATDTQY
>TRBV6-5|TRBJ1-1
ASRRGATEAF
>TRBV18|TRBJ1-3
ASSHRDDGNTIY
>TRBV6-1|TRBJ2-3
ASSEEIRVTDTQY
>TRBV20-1|TRBJ1-6
SARGGVNSPLH
>TRBV6-2/TRBV6-3|TRBJ1-6
ASTRGITYNSPLH
>TRBV20-1|TRBJ2-5
SARDGGEGETQY
>TRBV29-1|TRBJ2-1
SVGGGTLAVLNEQF
>TRBV27|TRBJ2-3
ASELVAGGPGKQY
>TRBV25-1|TRBJ2-3
ASSERSGGNTDTQY
>TRBV20-1|TRBJ1-2
SARGGIANSYGYT
>TRBV5-6|TRBJ1-5
ASSLVASANQPQH
>TRBV12-3/TRBV12-4|TRBJ1-1
ASSRPSKNTEAF
>TRBV7-2|TRBJ1-3
ASSRGPPGAGNTIY
>TRBV5-1|TRBJ2-3
ASSQSGQGPDTQY
>TRBV2|TRBJ2-5
ASSDSSGGPKTQY
>TRBV5-1|TRBJ1-2
ASSLAAGDNYGYT
>TRBV12-3/TRBV12-4|TRBJ2-5
ASSFQGEETQY
>TRBV6-5|TRBJ2-1
ASSSPRGIPDNEQF
>TRBV5-6|TRBJ2-5
ASSDTGGGETQY
>TRBV14|TRBJ2-1
ASSTYYVAGVFSYNEQF
>TRBV9|TRBJ1-1
ASSVVGNGLTEAF
>TRBV29-1|TRBJ2-3
SGWDRVADTQY
>TRBV10-3|TRBJ1-6
AISLQGAGSPLH
>TRBV20-1|TRBJ2-3
SASLAGGTTDTQY
>TRBV7-2|TRBJ1-3
ASSRRDTSLSGNTIY
>TRBV6-4|TRBJ2-1
ASSRLAGNEQF
>TRBV20-1|TRBJ2-1
SAREWQSFLNEQF
>TRBV7-2|TRBJ1-3
ASSLVDPFPGNTIY
>TRBV7-2|TRBJ2-1
ASSKTGYEQF
>TRBV18|TRBJ2-7
ASSSPYKQY
>TRBV5-5|TRBJ2-3
ASSLEASSTDTQY